The rows below give T cell receptor beta chains drawn from one sample of a study of blood T cell repertoires in COVID-19. The data were produced by immunoSEQ multiplex PCR, yet TCRdb's version contains in-frame clones alone and is incomplete. The data hold over 250,000 clones, with over 75% observed a single time. Sequencing was carried out using peripheral blood. These receptors all come from a woman aged 25 to 39 with acute or convalescent COVID-19. CDR3s include the opening cysteine and the closing phenylalanine or tryptophan. The D gene is left open where the match is weak. Clone sizes are given selectively: once, few, many, or a class where the clone is expanded.

>.|TRBV5-4|.|TRBJ2-1
TGTGCCAGCAGCTTGGCTGGGCTAGGACTATACAATGAGCAGTTCTTC
CASSLAGLGLYNEQFF
>.|TRBV19|once|TRBJ1-1
TGTGCCAGTAGTATTTCGGCAGGCGGGGGGAACACTGAAGCTTTCTTT
CASSISAGGGNTEAFF
>TRBD1|TRBV5-1|.|TRBJ1-4
TGCGCCAGCAGGCGGGACAGGGGGCTTCGGGAAAAACTGTTTTTT
CASRRDRGLREKLFF
>TRBD1|TRBV5-4|.|TRBJ2-5
TGTGCCAGCAGCTTGGGGGACAGCGACCAAGAGACCCAGTACTTC
CASSLGDSDQETQYF
>TRBD2|TRBV5-1|.|TRBJ2-7
TGCGCCAGCAGCTTGGGGTTAGCGGGAGGGTTTAACGAGCAGTACTTC
CASSLGLAGGFNEQYF
>TRBD1|TRBV30|.|TRBJ1-4
TGTGCCTGGAGTGTAAGGGACAGGGGTCGAGAAAAACTGTTTTTT
CAWSVRDRGREKLFF
>.|TRBV2|.|TRBJ2-6
TGTGCCAGGACAGACTCTGGCGCCAACGTCCTGACTTTC
CARTDSGANVLTF
>TRBD2|TRBV7-8|.|TRBJ2-1
TGTGCCAGCAGCTTAATTGTGGCTAGCGGGAGAATCCAGTTCTTC
CASSLIVASGRIQFF
>TRBD2|TRBV4-1|once|TRBJ2-2
TGCGCCAGCAGCCAAGTAGTGGGAGGGCCTCGGGGCACCGGGGAGCTGTTTTTT
CASSQVVGGPRGTGELFF
>.|TRBV19|.|TRBJ2-1
TGTGCCAGTAGTATGCGTGTGGGGGCTGAGCAGTTCTTC
CASSMRVGAEQFF
>.|TRBV7-9|.|TRBJ1-1
TGTGCCAGCAGACCTACAGGGAAGGACACTGAAGCTTTCTTT
CASRPTGKDTEAFF
>TRBD2|TRBV10-3|.|TRBJ2-1
TGTGCCATCAGGGAGGACGGCGCGGGAGACGAGCAGTTCTTC
CAIREDGAGDEQFF
>TRBD1|TRBV5-6|.|TRBJ1-1
TGTGCCAGCAGCCCGGGACAGGGAAGGAACACTGAAGCTTTCTTT
CASSPGQGRNTEAFF
>.|TRBV7-2|.|TRBJ1-1
TGTGCCAGCAGCTTAGACAGCGGAGTGAACACTGAAGCTTTCTTT
CASSLDSGVNTEAFF
>TRBD1|TRBV7-2|.|TRBJ2-5
TGTGCCAGCAGCTTAGGGTCAGGGGGCAAGGAGACCCAGTACTTC
CASSLGSGGKETQYF
>.|TRBV6-5|.|TRBJ2-7
TGTGCCAGCAGTTACTCACGCGGGGAAAGCTACGAGCAGTACTTC
CASSYSRGESYEQYF
>TRBD2|TRBV3-1/TRBV3-2|.|TRBJ2-4
TGTGCCAGCAGCCAGGAAGCAGAGACTAGCGGTTTTCACCGGGAAAACATTCAGTACTTC
CASSQEAETSGFHRENIQYF
>.|TRBV11-3|.|TRBJ2-3
TGTGCCAGCAGCTTAGATGTAGGGGCCCGCACAGATACGCAGTATTTT
CASSLDVGARTDTQYF
>.|TRBV7-7|.|TRBJ2-3
TGTGCCAGCAGCCCTAGCCCCCGCAGCACAGATACGCAGTATTTT
CASSPSPRSTDTQYF
>TRBD1|TRBV11-1|.|TRBJ2-2
TGTGCCAGCAGCCCCAGGGGGCTCACCGGGGAGCTGTTTTTT
CASSPRGLTGELFF
>TRBD2|TRBV5-1|.|TRBJ2-1
TGCGCCAGCAGAGGGGGACTAGACTACAATGAGCAGTTCTTC
CASRGGLDYNEQFF
>TRBD2|TRBV4-1|.|TRBJ2-5
TGCGCCAGCAGCCAAGCGACTAGCAGAACCCAAGAGACCCAGTACTTC
CASSQATSRTQETQYF
>.|TRBV1|.|TRBJ1-2
TGCACCAGCAGCCACCGTGGGCGGGGGGGAAGGTGGGGCTACACCTTC
CTSSHRGRGGRWGYTF
>TRBD2|TRBV9|.|TRBJ2-7
TGTGCCAGCAGCGCCGGGACTAGCGGGACCTACGAGCAGTACTTC
CASSAGTSGTYEQYF
>.|TRBV2|.|TRBJ2-7
TGTGCCAGCAGCGCGGACTCCGGTCGAATCGGCTACGAGCAGTACTTC
CASSADSGRIGYEQYF
>.|TRBV14|.|TRBJ2-7
TGTGCCAGCAGCCAAGGTAACGAGCAGTACTTC
CASSQGNEQYF
>.|TRBV16|.|TRBJ2-5
TGTGCCAGCACCTCATTCGGAGACAGGCGGGAGACCCAGTACTTC
CASTSFGDRRETQYF
>TRBD2|TRBV4-1|.|TRBJ2-1
TGCGCCAGCAGCCAAGGTGGGGGAACTAGCGGCTACAATGAGCAGTTCTTC
CASSQGGGTSGYNEQFF
>TRBD1|TRBV6-5|.|TRBJ2-7
TGTGCCAGCAGTTACCCTGGGACAGGGGGGATCTACGAGCAGTACTTC
CASSYPGTGGIYEQYF
>TRBD1|TRBV4-1|.|TRBJ1-5
TGCGCCAGCAGCCAAGGGGACAGGGGCAATCAGCCCCAGCATTTT
CASSQGDRGNQPQHF
>.|TRBV18|.|TRBJ2-3
TGTGCCAGCTCACTCTTGGGCCCACCCACAGATACGCAGTATTTT
CASSLLGPPTDTQYF
>TRBD1|TRBV9|.|TRBJ1-4
TGTGCCAGCAGCGTCGACAGGGGCCAAAAACTGTTTTTT
CASSVDRGQKLFF
>.|TRBV21-1|.|TRBJ2-7
TGTGCCAGCGGTCTGACTAGCGAGAGCTCCTACGAGCAGTACTTC
CASGLTSESSYEQYF
>TRBD2|TRBV30|.|TRBJ2-7
TGTGCCTCCAGGACCGGACTAGCGGCTAACTACGAGCAGTACTTC
CASRTGLAANYEQYF
>TRBD1|TRBV6-4|.|TRBJ2-7
TGTGCCAGCAGTGAGGGACAGGGGGCCGGCGAGCAGTACTTC
CASSEGQGAGEQYF
>TRBD1|TRBV5-1|.|TRBJ1-4
TGCGCCAGCAGTCTACAGGGGGCTAATGAAAAACTGTTTTTT
CASSLQGANEKLFF
>TRBD2|TRBV6-4|few|TRBJ2-2
TGTGCCAGCACCGCTGCCGCGGGAGTGGCCGGGGAGCTGTTTTTT
CASTAAAGVAGELFF
>TRBD1|TRBV25-1|.|TRBJ2-5
TGTGCCAGCAGTCCGACAGGGTCGATAGAGACCCAGTACTTC
CASSPTGSIETQYF
>TRBD2|TRBV5-6|.|TRBJ2-2
TGTGCCAGCAGGGGACTAGCGCACACCGGGGAGCTGTTTTTT
CASRGLAHTGELFF
>TRBD1|TRBV27|.|TRBJ2-3
TGTGCCAGCAGTCCCGGACAGGGGGCCGCAGATACGCAGTATTTT
CASSPGQGAADTQYF
>TRBD1|TRBV5-1|.|TRBJ1-4
TGCGCCAGCAGCGGGGCCAGGGGGCCAGGAGGGGATTATGAAAAACTGTTTTTT
CASSGARGPGGDYEKLFF
>TRBD1|TRBV18|.|TRBJ1-2
TGTGCCAGCTCATCAAAGGGGGCGGGGTATGGCTACACCTTC
CASSSKGAGYGYTF
>.|TRBV5-1|.|TRBJ2-3
TGCGCCAGCAGCCGGCGCGGGGAGCGGAGCACAGATACGCAGTATTTT
CASSRRGERSTDTQYF
>TRBD1|TRBV7-2|.|TRBJ1-1
TGTGCCAGCAGCTTAGCCCGGACAGGGGGCGGCACTGAAGCTTTCTTT
CASSLARTGGGTEAFF
>TRBD2|TRBV30|.|TRBJ2-4
TGTGCCTGGAGCAAGCGGGAGGGGGACATTCAGTACTTC
CAWSKREGDIQYF
>.|TRBV19|.|TRBJ1-1
TGTGCCAGTAGTATCGGCAGGGAAGCTGAAGCTTTCTTT
CASSIGREAEAFF
>TRBD1|TRBV19|few|TRBJ1-1
TGTGCCAGTATTCGGACAGGGTATTTGTTGGCTTTCTTT
CASIRTGYLLAFF
>TRBD2|TRBV5-1|.|TRBJ2-1
TGCGCCAGCAGCTTGGCCCCTGGCGGGAGAGGCCACAATGAGCAGTTCTTC
CASSLAPGGRGHNEQFF
>TRBD2|TRBV7-9|.|TRBJ2-1
TGTGCCAGCAGCTCACTAGCGGGAGGGCCCAATGAGCAGTTCTTC
CASSSLAGGPNEQFF
>.|TRBV30|.|TRBJ1-6
TGTGCCTGGAGTACAGGGTTAAATTCACCCCTCCACTTT
CAWSTGLNSPLHF
>TRBD1|TRBV5-4|.|TRBJ2-7
TGTGCCAGCAGCCAGCCGGGACAGGGACACGAGCAGTACTTC
CASSQPGQGHEQYF
>TRBD1|TRBV6-5|.|TRBJ1-2
TGTGCCAGCAGCCTAGGGACAGGGGGCAGCTATGGCTACACCTTC
CASSLGTGGSYGYTF
>TRBD1|TRBV25-1|few|TRBJ1-1
TGTGCCAGCACAAAACAGGGGGTGGCTGAAGCTTTCTTT
CASTKQGVAEAFF
>TRBD1|TRBV24-1|.|TRBJ1-1
TGTGCCACCAGTGACCCGGGACAGGGAGAGGCTTTCTTT
CATSDPGQGEAFF
>TRBD2|TRBV10-3|.|TRBJ2-7
TGTGCCATCAGTGAGGGGGAGGGCTACGAGCAGTACTTC
CAISEGEGYEQYF
>.|TRBV18|.|TRBJ1-1
TGTGCCAGCTCACTTCAGGCTTCTGAATCCTCTGAAGCTTTCTTT
CASSLQASESSEAFF
>TRBD2|TRBV18|.|TRBJ2-7
TGTGCCAGCTCGGAAAGCGGGATCCGCTACGAGCAGTACTTC
CASSESGIRYEQYF
>.|TRBV7-8|.|TRBJ1-3
TGTGCCAGCAGCTTCGGGGGGGTCTCGGGAAACACCATATATTTT
CASSFGGVSGNTIYF